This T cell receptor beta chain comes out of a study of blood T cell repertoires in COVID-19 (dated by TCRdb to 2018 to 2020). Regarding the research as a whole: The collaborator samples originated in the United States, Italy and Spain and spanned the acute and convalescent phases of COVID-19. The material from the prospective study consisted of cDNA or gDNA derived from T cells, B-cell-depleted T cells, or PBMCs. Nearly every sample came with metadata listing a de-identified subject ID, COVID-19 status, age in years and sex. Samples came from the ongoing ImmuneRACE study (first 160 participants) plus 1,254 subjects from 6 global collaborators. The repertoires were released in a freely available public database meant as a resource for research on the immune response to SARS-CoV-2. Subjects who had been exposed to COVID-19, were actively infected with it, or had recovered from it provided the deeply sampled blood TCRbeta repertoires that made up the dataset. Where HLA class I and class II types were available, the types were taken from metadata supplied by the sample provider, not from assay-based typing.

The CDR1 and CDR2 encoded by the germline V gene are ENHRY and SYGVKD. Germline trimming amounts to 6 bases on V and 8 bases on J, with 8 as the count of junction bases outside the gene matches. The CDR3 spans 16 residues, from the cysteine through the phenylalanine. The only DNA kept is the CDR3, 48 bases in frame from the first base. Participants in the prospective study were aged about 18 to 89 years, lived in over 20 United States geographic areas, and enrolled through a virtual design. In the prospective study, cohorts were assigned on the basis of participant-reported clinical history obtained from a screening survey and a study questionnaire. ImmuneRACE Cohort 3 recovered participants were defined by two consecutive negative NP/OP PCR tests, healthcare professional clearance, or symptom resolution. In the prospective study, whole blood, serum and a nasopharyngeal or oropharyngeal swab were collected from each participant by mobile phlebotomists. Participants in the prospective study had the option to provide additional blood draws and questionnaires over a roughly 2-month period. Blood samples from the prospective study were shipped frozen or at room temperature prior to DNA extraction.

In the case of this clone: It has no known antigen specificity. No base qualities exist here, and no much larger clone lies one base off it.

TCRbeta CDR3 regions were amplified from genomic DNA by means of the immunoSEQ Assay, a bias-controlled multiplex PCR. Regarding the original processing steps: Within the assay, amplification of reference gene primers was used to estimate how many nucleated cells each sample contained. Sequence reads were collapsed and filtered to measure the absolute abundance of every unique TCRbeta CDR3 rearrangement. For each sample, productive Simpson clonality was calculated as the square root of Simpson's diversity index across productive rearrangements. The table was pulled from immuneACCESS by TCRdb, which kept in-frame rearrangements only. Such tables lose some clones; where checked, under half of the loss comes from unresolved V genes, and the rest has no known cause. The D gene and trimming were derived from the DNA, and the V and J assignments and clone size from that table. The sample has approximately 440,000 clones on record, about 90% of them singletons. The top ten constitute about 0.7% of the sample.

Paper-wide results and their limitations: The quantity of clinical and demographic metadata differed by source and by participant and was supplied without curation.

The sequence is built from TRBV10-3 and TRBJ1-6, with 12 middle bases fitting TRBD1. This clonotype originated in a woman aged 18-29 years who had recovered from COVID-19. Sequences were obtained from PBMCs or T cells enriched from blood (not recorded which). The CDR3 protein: CAIRTPGQGADSPLHF. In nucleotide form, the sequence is TGTGCCATCAGGACCCCGGGACAGGGGGCGGATTCACCCCTCCACTTT.